A selection of T cell receptor beta chains follows, all from one sample in a study of T cell responses to AZD1222 COVID-19 vaccine. TCRdb's table, derived via immunoSEQ multiplex PCR, lists solely in-frame clones and lacks some. The table lists under 140,000 clones, approximately 90% of them singletons. The sequencing here drew on peripheral blood, taken on day 0 of AZD1222 vaccination. The source of these receptors is an adult in good health. Both conserved end residues are part of each CDR3. Each record gives: J gene, D gene, clone size, V gene, CDR3 DNA, CDR3 protein. The D gene is left open where the match is weak. The size field is filled for only some rows; it gives once, few, many or a size class.

>TRBJ2-7|NA|NA|TRBV11-2
TGTGCCAGCAGCACGGGACTTTACGAGCAGTACTTC
CASSTGLYEQYF
>TRBJ2-1|TRBD2|NA|TRBV9
TGTGCCAGCAGCGTAGAAGGCAGGGAAGGAATAGCGGGAGCGGGGGGCTCCTACAATGAGCAGTTCTTC
CASSVEGREGIAGAGGSYNEQFF
>TRBJ2-7|NA|NA|TRBV18
TGTGCCAGCTCACCACCCGCGACGGTCTACGAGCAGTACTTC
CASSPPATVYEQYF
>TRBJ1-2|NA|NA|TRBV7-9
TGTGCCAGCAGCTTCCAGGGACGATCGGGCTACACCTTC
CASSFQGRSGYTF
>TRBJ1-2|NA|NA|TRBV27
TGTGCCAGCAGTTACCAATACGGAGCTAACTATGGCTACACCTTC
CASSYQYGANYGYTF
>TRBJ1-2|NA|NA|TRBV6-1
TGTGCCAGCAGTGAGGTCCAGGGTCCGCATGGCTACACCTTC
CASSEVQGPHGYTF
>TRBJ2-2|NA|NA|TRBV19
TGTGCCAGTAGTACACAGGGCCCGGCCGGGGAGCTGTTTTTT
CASSTQGPAGELFF
>TRBJ2-1|NA|NA|TRBV5-6
TGTGCCAGCAGCTTGGCCGGGCCCTACAATGAGCAGTTCTTC
CASSLAGPYNEQFF
>TRBJ2-3|TRBD2|NA|TRBV15
TGTGCCACCAGCAGGGGAGCGGGGACTAGCACAGATACGCAGTATTTT
CATSRGAGTSTDTQYF
>TRBJ1-3|NA|once|TRBV5-1
TGCGCCAGCAGGACCCTTGTTAGGTCTGGAAACACCATATATTTT
CASRTLVRSGNTIYF
>TRBJ2-1|TRBD2|NA|TRBV7-6
TGTGCCAGCAGCTTAGCTAGCGGGGGGGCGACTGAGCAGTTCTTC
CASSLASGGATEQFF
>TRBJ1-1|NA|NA|TRBV5-4
TGTGCCAGCAGCTTTCCGGACCCGAACACTGAAGCTTTCTTT
CASSFPDPNTEAFF
>TRBJ2-1|TRBD2|NA|TRBV4-1
TGCGCCAGCAGCCAAGATCACCGCGGGGGGGCCTACAATGAGCAGTTCTTC
CASSQDHRGGAYNEQFF
>TRBJ1-6|NA|NA|TRBV3-1/TRBV3-2
TGTGCCAGCAGCCAAGGCGGGGGTCTACGATATAATTCACCCCTCCACTTT
CASSQGGGLRYNSPLHF
>TRBJ1-6|TRBD1|NA|TRBV5-6
TGTGCCAGCAGCTTGGGCAGGGGGTCTTCACCCCTCCACTTT
CASSLGRGSSPLHF
>TRBJ2-1|TRBD2|NA|TRBV24-1
TGTGCCACCAGTGACCCCTTAGCGGGAATGGGGAATGAGCAGTTCTTC
CATSDPLAGMGNEQFF
>TRBJ1-2|TRBD1|NA|TRBV19
TGTGCCAGTATGCCCCCGGGACAGGGGGCGATCTATGGCTACACCTTC
CASMPPGQGAIYGYTF
>TRBJ1-1|NA|NA|TRBV5-4
TGTGCCAGCAGCTGGGGAGGCACTGAAGCTTTCTTT
CASSWGGTEAFF
>TRBJ1-1|NA|NA|TRBV18
TGTGCCAGCTCACTGAAGCGACACCTGAACACTGAAGCTTTCTTT
CASSLKRHLNTEAFF
>TRBJ2-7|NA|NA|TRBV5-6
TGTGCCAGCAGCTTCGGCTACGAGCAGTACTTC
CASSFGYEQYF
>TRBJ1-6|NA|once|TRBV5-1
TGCGCCAGCAGCTTACAGGGAAAGCTGAGTTCACCCCTCCACTTT
CASSLQGKLSSPLHF
>TRBJ2-7|NA|NA|TRBV2
TGTGCCAGCAAGGTCCTTGGGGACTACGAGCAGTACTTC
CASKVLGDYEQYF
>TRBJ2-7|NA|NA|TRBV7-2
TGTGCCAGCAGCGTTTTGGACTTAGGAAACATCACTAGACCCTACGAGCAGTACTTC
CASSVLDLGNITRPYEQYF